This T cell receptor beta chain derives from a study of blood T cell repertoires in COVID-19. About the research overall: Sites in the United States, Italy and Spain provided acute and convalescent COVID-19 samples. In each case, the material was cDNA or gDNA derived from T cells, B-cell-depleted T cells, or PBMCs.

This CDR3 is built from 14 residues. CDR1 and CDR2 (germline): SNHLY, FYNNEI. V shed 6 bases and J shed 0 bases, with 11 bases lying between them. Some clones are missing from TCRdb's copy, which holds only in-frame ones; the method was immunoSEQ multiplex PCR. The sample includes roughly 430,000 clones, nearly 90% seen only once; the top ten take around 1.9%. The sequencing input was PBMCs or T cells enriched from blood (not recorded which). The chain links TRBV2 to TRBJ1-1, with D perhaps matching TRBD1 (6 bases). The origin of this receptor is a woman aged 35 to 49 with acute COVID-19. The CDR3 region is CASRLDSLNTEAFF. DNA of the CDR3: TGTGCCAGCAGGTTGGACAGTCTGAACACTGAAGCTTTCTTT.